This T cell receptor (beta chain) appears in the sequencing data of a study of CD8+CD57+ T cells in acquired aplastic anemia. General study points: There were some 30 CD8+ CDR3 sequences that occurred in both patients and controls.

Germline-derived CDR1 and CDR2 are SGDLS and YYNGEE. V lost 4 bases and J 13 bases, leaving 21 bases between the germline ends. This CDR3 region has 15 residues. Investigators profiled TCR beta VDJ and CDR3 from genomic DNA template. Using its own MiXCR run on the reads, TCRdb lists one record per CDR3 protein. The sample yields fewer than 300,000 distinct CDR3 sequences, approximately 79% seen once. Previously, flow cytometry had revealed CD8+CD57+ cell expansion in the patients chosen for sequencing. A note on this clonotype: The antigen remains unidentified.

The specimen sequenced was sorted CD4+, CD8+, or CD8+CD57+ T cells (not recorded which) from PBMCs. The chain has TRBV9 and TRBJ1-6; D not certain. The TCR sequence derives from a human donor with aplastic anemia. CDR3 sequence: CASSLGGRQRSPLHF. The CDR3 DNA sequence: TGTGCCAGCAGCTTGGGCGGACGGCAGCGATCCCCCCTCCACTTT.